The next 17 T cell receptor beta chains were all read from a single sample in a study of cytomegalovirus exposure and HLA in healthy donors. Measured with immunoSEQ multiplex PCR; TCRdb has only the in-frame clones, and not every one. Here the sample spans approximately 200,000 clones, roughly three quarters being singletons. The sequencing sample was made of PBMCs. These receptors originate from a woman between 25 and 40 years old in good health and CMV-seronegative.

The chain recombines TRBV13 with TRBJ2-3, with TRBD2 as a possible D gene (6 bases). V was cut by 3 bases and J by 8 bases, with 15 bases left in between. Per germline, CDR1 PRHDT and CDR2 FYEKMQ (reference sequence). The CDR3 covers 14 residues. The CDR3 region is CASSFATSFGTQYF. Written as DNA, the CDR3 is TGTGCCAGCAGCTTCGCGACTAGTTTCGGTACGCAGTATTTT.

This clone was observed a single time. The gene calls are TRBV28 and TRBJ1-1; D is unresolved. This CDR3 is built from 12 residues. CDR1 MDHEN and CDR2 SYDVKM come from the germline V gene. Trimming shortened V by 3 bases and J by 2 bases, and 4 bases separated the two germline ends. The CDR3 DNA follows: TGTGCCAGCAGTTTGACAAACACTGAAGCTTTCTTT. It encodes CASSLTNTEAFF.

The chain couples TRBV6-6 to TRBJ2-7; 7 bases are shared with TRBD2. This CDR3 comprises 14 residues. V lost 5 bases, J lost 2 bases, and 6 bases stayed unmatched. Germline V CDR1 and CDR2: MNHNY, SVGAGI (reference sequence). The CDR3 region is CASSRGEGPYEQYF. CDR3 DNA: TGTGCCAGCAGTCGGGGGGAGGGTCCCTACGAGCAGTACTTC.

The CDR3 reads CASSTSGGAADTQYF. CDR3 bases: TGTGCCAGCAGCACTAGCGGGGGGGCCGCAGATACGCAGTATTTT. J is TRBJ2-3 and V is TRBV7-9; 13 bases align to TRBD2. The CDR3 has 15 residues. After removal of 5 bases from V and 4 bases from J, the junction contained 3 bases not matched to a gene. The germline CDR1 and CDR2 sequences are SEHNR and FQNEAQ (reference sequence).

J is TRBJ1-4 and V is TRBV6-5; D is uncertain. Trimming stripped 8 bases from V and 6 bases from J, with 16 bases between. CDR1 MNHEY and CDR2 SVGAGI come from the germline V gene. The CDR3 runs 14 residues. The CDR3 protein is CASSSPLGDEKLFF. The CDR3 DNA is TGTGCCAGCTCTTCCCCTCTCGGGGATGAAAAACTGTTTTTT.

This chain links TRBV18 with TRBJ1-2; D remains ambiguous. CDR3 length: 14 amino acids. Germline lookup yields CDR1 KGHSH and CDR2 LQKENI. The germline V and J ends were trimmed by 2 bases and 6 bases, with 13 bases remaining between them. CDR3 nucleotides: TGTGCCAGCTCACCAAGTTACTCCGGTCATGGCTACACCTTC. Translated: CASSPSYSGHGYTF. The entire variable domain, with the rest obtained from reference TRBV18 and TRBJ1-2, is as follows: NAGVMQNPRHLVRRRGQEARLRCSPMKGHSHVYWYRQLPEEGLKFMVYLQKENIIDESGMPKERFSAEFPKEGPSILRIQQVVRGDSAAYFCASSPSYSGHGYTFGSGTRLTVV.

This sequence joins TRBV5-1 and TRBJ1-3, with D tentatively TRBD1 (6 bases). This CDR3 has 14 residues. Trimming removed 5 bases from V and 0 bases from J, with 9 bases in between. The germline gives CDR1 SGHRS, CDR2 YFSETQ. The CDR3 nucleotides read TGCGCCAGCAGTCCAGGGGTCTCTGGAAACACCATATATTTT. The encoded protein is CASSPGVSGNTIYF.

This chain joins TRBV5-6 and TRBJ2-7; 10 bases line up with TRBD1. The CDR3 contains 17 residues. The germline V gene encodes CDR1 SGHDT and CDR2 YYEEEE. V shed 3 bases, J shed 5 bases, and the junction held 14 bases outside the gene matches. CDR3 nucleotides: TGTGCCAGCAGCTCCAGCCGGACAGGGGGAGGAAGAGACGAGCAGTACTTC. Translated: CASSSSRTGGGRDEQYF.

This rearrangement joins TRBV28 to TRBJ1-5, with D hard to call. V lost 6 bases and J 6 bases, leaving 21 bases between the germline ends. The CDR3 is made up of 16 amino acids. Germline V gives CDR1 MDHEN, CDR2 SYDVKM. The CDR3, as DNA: TGTGCCAGCAGCCGGGATATTCCCACGGCGGGTCAGCCCCAGCATTTT. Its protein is CASSRDIPTAGQPQHF.

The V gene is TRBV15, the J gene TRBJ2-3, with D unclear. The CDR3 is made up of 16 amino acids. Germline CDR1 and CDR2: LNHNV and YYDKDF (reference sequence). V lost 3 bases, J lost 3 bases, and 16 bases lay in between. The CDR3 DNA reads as TGTGCCACCAGCAGGGGCCTACCTCAACGAACAGATACGCAGTATTTT. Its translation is CATSRGLPQRTDTQYF.

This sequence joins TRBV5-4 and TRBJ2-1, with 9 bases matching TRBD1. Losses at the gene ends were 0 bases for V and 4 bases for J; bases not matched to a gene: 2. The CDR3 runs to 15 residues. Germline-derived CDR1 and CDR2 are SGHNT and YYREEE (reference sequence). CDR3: CASSLDRGLYNEQFF. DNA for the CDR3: TGTGCCAGCAGCTTGGACAGGGGGCTATACAATGAGCAGTTCTTC.

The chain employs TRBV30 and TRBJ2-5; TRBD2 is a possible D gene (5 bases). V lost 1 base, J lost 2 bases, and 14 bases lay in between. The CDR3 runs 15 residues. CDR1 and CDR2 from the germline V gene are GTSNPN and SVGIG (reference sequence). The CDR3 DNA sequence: TGTGCCTGGAGTGCCTCGAGGGTCACACAAGAGACCCAGTACTTC. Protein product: CAWSASRVTQETQYF.

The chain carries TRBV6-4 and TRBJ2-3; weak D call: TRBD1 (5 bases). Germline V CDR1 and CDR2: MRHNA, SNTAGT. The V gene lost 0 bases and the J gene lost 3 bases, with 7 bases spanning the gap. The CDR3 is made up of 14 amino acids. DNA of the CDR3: TGTGCCAGCAGTGACTCGGCAGGGACAGATACGCAGTATTTT. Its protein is CASSDSAGTDTQYF.

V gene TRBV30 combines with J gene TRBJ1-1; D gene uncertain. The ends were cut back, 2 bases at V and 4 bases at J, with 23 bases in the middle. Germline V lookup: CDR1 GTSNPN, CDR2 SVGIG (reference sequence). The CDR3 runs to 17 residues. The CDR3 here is CAWSFTPSDGEGTEAFF. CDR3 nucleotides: TGTGCCTGGAGTTTTACCCCGTCGGACGGGGAGGGCACTGAAGCTTTCTTT.

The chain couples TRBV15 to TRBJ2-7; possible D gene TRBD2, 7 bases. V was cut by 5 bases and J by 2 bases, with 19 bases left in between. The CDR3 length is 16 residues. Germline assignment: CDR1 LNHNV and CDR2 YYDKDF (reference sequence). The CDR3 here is CATSGRGRGQTYEQYF. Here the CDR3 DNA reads TGTGCCACCAGCGGCCGAGGGCGGGGGCAGACCTACGAGCAGTACTTC.

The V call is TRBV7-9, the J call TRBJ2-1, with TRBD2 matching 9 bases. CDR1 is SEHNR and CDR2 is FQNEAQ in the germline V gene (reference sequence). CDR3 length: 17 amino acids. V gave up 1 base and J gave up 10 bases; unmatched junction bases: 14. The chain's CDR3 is CASSLDVGTSLSREQFF. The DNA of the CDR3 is TGTGCCAGCAGCTTAGATGTAGGGACTAGCCTTTCAAGGGAGCAGTTCTTC.

CDR3 sequence reads: CASSLVVGGPVDTQYF. The CDR3, as DNA: TGTGCCAGCAGCTTAGTTGTGGGAGGGCCGGTAGATACGCAGTATTTT. The V gene is TRBV7-9, the J gene TRBJ2-3; 7 bases fit TRBD2. Germline CDR1 SEHNR, CDR2 FQNEAQ (reference sequence). V gave up 1 base and J gave up 5 bases; unmatched junction bases: 9. CDR3 length: 16 residues. Supplemented by reference TRBV7-9 and TRBJ2-3, the full variable domain reads DTGVSQNPRHKITKRGQNVTFRCDPISEHNRLYWYRQTLGQGPEFLTYFQNEAQLEKSRLLSDRFSAERPKGSFSTLEIQRTEQGDSAMYLCASSLVVGGPVDTQYFGPGTRLTVL.